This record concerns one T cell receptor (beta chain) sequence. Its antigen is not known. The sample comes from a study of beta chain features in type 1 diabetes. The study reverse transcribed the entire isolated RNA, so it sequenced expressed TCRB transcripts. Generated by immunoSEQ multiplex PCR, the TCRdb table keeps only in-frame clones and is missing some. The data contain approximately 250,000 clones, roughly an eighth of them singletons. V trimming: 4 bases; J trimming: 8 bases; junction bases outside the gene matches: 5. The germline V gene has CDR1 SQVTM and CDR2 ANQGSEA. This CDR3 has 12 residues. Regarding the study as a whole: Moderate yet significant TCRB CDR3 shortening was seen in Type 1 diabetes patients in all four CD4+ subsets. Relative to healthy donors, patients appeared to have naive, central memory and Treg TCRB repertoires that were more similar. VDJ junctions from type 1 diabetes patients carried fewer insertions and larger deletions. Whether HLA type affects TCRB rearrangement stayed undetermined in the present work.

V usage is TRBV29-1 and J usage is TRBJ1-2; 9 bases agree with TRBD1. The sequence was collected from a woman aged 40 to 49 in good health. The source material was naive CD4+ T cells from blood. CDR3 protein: CSVAGTGTGYTF. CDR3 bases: TGCAGCGTTGCCGGGACAGGGACGGGCTACACCTTC.